The 28 T cell receptor beta chains below all came from one sample that was sequenced in a study of blood T cells in healthy people across ages. It was with a sample-barcoded 5' primer and a J-beta primer mix that a second PCR of roughly 7 to 12 cycles was run. MiXCR, run by TCRdb on the 5' RACE reads, gives a single entry per CDR3 protein. Altogether under 1 million distinct CDR3 sequences are present, 40% to 50% being singletons, with the ten largest covering 15% to 25%. The sample was blood. These receptors were obtained from a man aged 60 to 75 in good health.

This clonotype was counted a few times. The chain recombines TRBV2 with TRBJ2-1, with TRBD2 identical over 8 bases. Trimming removed 2 bases from V and 14 bases from J; junction bases left unmatched: 5. The CDR3 sequence is 12 residues long. The germline CDR1 and CDR2 sequences are SNHLY and FYNNEI. The CDR3 DNA reads as TGTGCCAGCAGTGAACCGGGGGGGCCGAAGTTCTTC. Protein product: CASSEPGGPKFF.

This rearrangement joins TRBV6-2 or TRBV6-3 to TRBJ2-3; 8 bases are shared with TRBD2. This CDR3 region has 13 residues. Trimming cost V 6 bases and J 5 bases; bases outside gene matches: 4. From germline, CDR1 is MNHEY and CDR2 SVGEGT. This chain's CDR3 is CASRETSGDTQYF. The CDR3 nucleotides read TGTGCCAGCAGAGAAACTAGCGGAGATACGCAGTATTTT.

The chain links TRBV20-1 to TRBJ2-1; TRBD1 aligns across 8 bases. Germline assignment: CDR1 DFQATT and CDR2 SNEGSKA (reference sequence). The V and J ends lost 6 bases and 0 bases, in that order; junction bases with no gene match: 10. The CDR3 contains 16 residues. The CDR3 DNA is TGCAGTGCCCACGGCTGGACAGGGAGCTCCTACAATGAGCAGTTCTTC. Translated, it gives CSAHGWTGSSYNEQFF.

The chain combines TRBV20-1 with TRBJ1-4; possible D gene TRBD1, 6 bases. The CDR3 runs to 12 residues. The V end lost 0 bases, the J end lost 10 bases, and 9 bases lay between the germline ends. Germline V gene sequence: CDR1 DFQATT, CDR2 SNEGSKA (reference sequence). CDR3 loop: CSARETGGKLFF. CDR3 in DNA: TGCAGTGCTAGAGAGACAGGAGGAAAACTGTTTTTT.

V is TRBV27 and J is TRBJ2-7; perhaps TRBD1 as D (6 bases). V was shortened by 2 bases and J by 7 bases, with 12 bases between the two germline ends. This CDR3 spans 13 amino acids. From germline, CDR1 is MNHEY and CDR2 SMNVEV (reference sequence). CDR3 nucleotide sequence: TGTGCCAGCAGTTTAACAGGGTCGAGGGAGCAGTACTTC. Protein product: CASSLTGSREQYF.

This clonotype turned up a few times. V is TRBV29-1 and J is TRBJ2-1; D gene uncertain. Germline assignment: CDR1 SQVTM and CDR2 ANQGSEA. V was cut by 3 bases and J by 4 bases, with 19 bases left in between. There are 16 residues in the CDR3. CDR3 loop: CSVEAPAEDTYNEQFF. In nucleotides, the CDR3 is TGCAGCGTTGAGGCTCCGGCCGAGGATACTTACAATGAGCAGTTCTTC.

The rearrangement joins TRBV10-3 to TRBJ1-6, with D tentatively TRBD1 (5 bases). Germline-derived CDR1 and CDR2 are ENHRY and SYGVKD. This CDR3 has 15 amino acids. V dropped 6 bases and J dropped 7 bases, with 16 bases sitting between them. The CDR3 here is CAISETGTVNSPLHF. DNA of the CDR3: TGTGCCATCAGCGAAACCGGGACGGTGAATTCACCCCTCCACTTT.

The chain uses TRBV20-1 and TRBJ1-1; no clear D. This CDR3 spans 14 amino acids. The germline V and J ends were trimmed by 0 bases and 4 bases, with 12 bases remaining between them. Germline CDR1 DFQATT, CDR2 SNEGSKA (reference sequence). The CDR3 nucleotides are TGCAGTGCTAGAGAAGGGTCGGCAGGCACTGAAGCTTTCTTT. Translated: CSAREGSAGTEAFF.

This clonotype has just a few counts. The chain couples TRBV5-1 to TRBJ2-5; 9 bases are a match to TRBD2. Germline loops: CDR1 SGHRS, CDR2 YFSETQ. The CDR3 extends over 16 amino acids. V dropped 0 bases and J dropped 4; count of bases not matched to a gene: 7. The CDR3 sequence: CASSLESGGPGETQYF. The DNA of the CDR3 is TGCGCCAGCAGCTTGGAGAGCGGGGGGCCAGGAGAGACCCAGTACTTC.

This clonotype was seen only a few times. The gene calls are TRBV4-3 and TRBJ2-3, with 11 bases aligning to TRBD2. The CDR3 runs 18 residues. The V segment lost 0 bases and the J segment 4 bases; nucleotides outside the gene matches: 9. Germline V gene data show CDR1 as LGHNA and CDR2 as YSLEER. CDR3 amino acids: CASSQERGLAGGPDTQYF. In nucleotides, the CDR3 is TGCGCCAGCAGCCAAGAAAGAGGGTTAGCGGGGGGGCCAGATACGCAGTATTTT.

This clonotype was found a few times. The chain carries TRBV20-1 and TRBJ2-7; D is uncertain. Looked up from germline, CDR1 is DFQATT and CDR2 is SNEGSKA (reference sequence). CDR3 size: 15 residues. The ends were cut back, 0 bases at V and 0 bases at J, with 12 bases in the middle. For the CDR3, the DNA is TGCAGTGCTAGAGATGTTAACAGTTTCTCCTACGAGCAGTACTTC. Protein product: CSARDVNSFSYEQYF.

This clonotype occurred a few times. This chain connects TRBV18 to TRBJ2-6, with a tentative D call TRBD1 (5 bases). Per germline, CDR1 KGHSH and CDR2 LQKENI. The CDR3 contains 15 residues. V was cut by 6 bases and J by 0 bases, with 9 bases left in between. This chain's CDR3 is CASSPRDSGANVLTF. The CDR3 DNA is TGTGCCAGCTCTCCCAGGGACTCTGGGGCCAACGTCCTGACTTTC.

The chain employs TRBV9 and TRBJ2-3, with 10 bases aligning to TRBD2. CDR1 and CDR2 (germline): SGDLS, YYNGEE. The CDR3 extends over 16 amino acids. Losses at the gene ends were 0 bases for V and 2 bases for J; bases not matched to a gene: 3. This CDR3 is CASSVVSGGITDTQYF. CDR3 coding DNA: TGTGCCAGCAGCGTAGTTAGCGGGGGGATCACAGATACGCAGTATTTT.

V is TRBV4-3 and J is TRBJ1-3; D gene uncertain. V dropped 0 bases and J dropped 0 bases, with 9 bases sitting between them. Germline CDR1 LGHNA, CDR2 YSLEER. The CDR3 spans 16 residues. The CDR3 DNA reads TGCGCCAGCAGCCAAGACGGCGCCACCTCTGGAAACACCATATATTTT. Protein sequence: CASSQDGATSGNTIYF.

This clonotype was seen more than once but under ten times. The chain is built from TRBV5-1 and TRBJ2-1; TRBD1 matches at 9 bases. J lost 8 bases, V lost 6 bases, and 3 bases had no gene match. Germline V gene sequence: CDR1 SGHRS, CDR2 YFSETQ. This CDR3 has 12 amino acids. In DNA, the CDR3 is TGCGCCAGCAAGGACAGGGGTGATGAGCAGTTCTTC. This sequence encodes CASKDRGDEQFF.

Many counts were recorded for this clonotype. The V gene is TRBV12-3 or TRBV12-4, the J gene TRBJ2-5, with D unresolved. This CDR3 spans 14 amino acids. V lost 3 bases to trimming and J lost 1 base, with 9 bases between them. CDR3 sequence: CASSFLALQETQYF. Written as DNA, the CDR3 is TGTGCCAGCAGTTTTTTGGCGCTCCAAGAGACCCAGTACTTC.

Many counts were recorded for this clonotype. This sequence joins TRBV7-9 and TRBJ2-1; D might be TRBD1 (6 bases). CDR1 is SEHNR, CDR2 FQNEAQ, per germline (reference sequence). The CDR3 sequence is 15 residues long. Trimming shortened V by 1 base and J by 0 bases, and 7 bases separated the two germline ends. CDR3 amino acids: CASSLEDSSYNEQFF. The CDR3 DNA reads TGTGCCAGCAGCTTAGAGGACAGCTCCTACAATGAGCAGTTCTTC.

The V gene is TRBV9, the J gene TRBJ2-1, with 8 bases aligning to TRBD1. V was pared by 0 bases and J by 5 bases, with 10 bases of the junction left unmatched. Germline V gives CDR1 SGDLS, CDR2 YYNGEE. The CDR3 contains 17 residues. CDR3 nucleotides: TGTGCCAGCAGCGTAGGGATTGGGACAGGAGGCCACAATGAGCAGTTCTTC. As protein: CASSVGIGTGGHNEQFF.

As to this clonotype: A much larger clone sits a single nucleotide away, making a read error possible. CDR3 in amino acids: CSVEVSQGYGYTF. CDR3 nucleotide sequence: TGCAGCGTTGAAGTAAGTCAGGGTTATGGCTACACCTTC. The chain couples TRBV29-1 to TRBJ1-2; D perhaps matches TRBD1 (5 bases). Per germline, CDR1 SQVTM and CDR2 ANQGSEA. V shed 1 base and J shed 5 bases, with 11 bases lying between them. The CDR3 length is 13 residues.

This chain connects TRBV7-2 to TRBJ1-5; 8 positions agree with TRBD1. V was pared by 3 bases and J by 3 bases, with 7 bases of the junction left unmatched. CDR3 length: 16 residues. The germline V gene encodes CDR1 SGHTA and CDR2 FQGNSA. As DNA, the CDR3 is TGTGCCAGCAGCTTCCTTTTGGGACAGGTCAATCAGCCCCAGCATTTT. The encoded protein is CASSFLLGQVNQPQHF.

The chain is built from TRBV12-3 or TRBV12-4 and TRBJ1-2; D not certain. This CDR3 contains 15 residues. The V and J ends lost 3 bases and 5 bases respectively, with 16 bases between them. CDR3 in amino acids: CASSLLPDGVYGYTF. The CDR3, as DNA: TGTGCCAGCAGTTTGCTCCCGGACGGGGTATATGGCTACACCTTC.

The chain carries TRBV20-1 and TRBJ2-5; a possible D gene is TRBD1 (6 bases). Trimming pared 7 bases from V and 11 bases from J, leaving 23 bases between. The CDR3 totals 13 residues. Germline V gene lookup returns CDR1 DFQATT and CDR2 SNEGSKA (reference sequence). CDR3 sequence reads: CSVTPGTSFEQYF. The DNA for the CDR3 is TGCAGTGTTACCCCCGGGACATCTTTTGAGCAGTACTTC.

This chain's CDR3 is CASRPADSYNEQFF. In DNA, the CDR3 is TGTGCCAGCAGACCTGCGGATTCCTACAATGAGCAGTTCTTC. The rearrangement joins TRBV27 to TRBJ2-1, with D uncertain. The CDR3 runs to 14 residues. Germline V lookup: CDR1 MNHEY, CDR2 SMNVEV (reference sequence). The V gene lost 6 bases and the J gene lost 1 base, with 10 bases spanning the gap.

This clonotype was observed a handful of times. The V and J genes are TRBV7-3 and TRBJ2-1, with 8 bases matching TRBD2. Germline V CDR1 and CDR2: SGHTA, FQGTGA. This CDR3 region has 15 residues. V trimming: 0 bases; J trimming: 3 bases; junction bases outside the gene matches: 1. The DNA for the CDR3 is TGTGCCAGCAGCTTAACAGCGGGGGACTACAATGAGCAGTTCTTC. Amino acid sequence: CASSLTAGDYNEQFF.

The chain uses TRBV21-1 and TRBJ1-1; the listed D gene, TRBD1, was not tested against the DNA. TRBV21-1 counts as a pseudogene. This CDR3 spans 14 amino acids. DNA for the CDR3: TGTGCCAGCTCCCGTGGGGCCGTACACACTGAAGCTTTCTTT. This gives the protein CASSRGAVHTEAFF.

This clonotype has more than one count but fewer than ten. The rearrangement uses TRBV20-1 and TRBJ2-7; 12 bases are a match to TRBD1. The V segment lost 6 bases and the J segment 4 bases; nucleotides outside the gene matches: 10. The CDR3 length is 15 residues. Germline V gene lookup returns CDR1 DFQATT and CDR2 SNEGSKA (reference sequence). CDR3 DNA sequence: TGCAGTGCCTATCCCGGGACAGGGGGCAGGTACGAGCAGTACTTC. It codes for CSAYPGTGGRYEQYF.

This clonotype was observed a few times. The chain links TRBV7-3 to TRBJ2-7; TRBD1 aligns across 7 bases. Trimming cost V 7 bases and J 0 bases; bases outside gene matches: 3. The germline gives CDR1 SGHTA, CDR2 FQGTGA. The CDR3 totals 13 residues. CDR3 protein: CASIGDSSYEQYF. Written as DNA, the CDR3 is TGTGCCAGCATAGGGGACAGCTCCTACGAGCAGTACTTC.

This clonotype was detected only a few times. The V call is TRBV30, the J call TRBJ2-1, with TRBD2 matching over 14 bases. The CDR3 is 17 amino acids. Germline lookup yields CDR1 GTSNPN and CDR2 SVGIG (reference sequence). With V trimmed by 3 bases and J by 7 bases, 11 bases remained unmatched. The CDR3: CAWSKGPGLAGGNEQFF. DNA for the CDR3: TGTGCCTGGAGCAAAGGACCCGGACTAGCGGGGGGAAATGAGCAGTTCTTC. Full variable domain (outside the CDR3, taken from reference TRBV30 and TRBJ2-1): SQTIHQWPATLVQPVGSPLSLECTVEGTSNPNLYWYRQAAGRGLQLLFYSVGIGQISSEVPQNLSASRPQDRQFILSSKKLLLSDSGFYLCAWSKGPGLAGGNEQFFGPGTRLTVL.